These 7 T cell receptor beta chains came from one sample sequenced in a study of blood T cell repertoires in COVID-19 (dated by TCRdb to 2018 to 2021). Libraries came from the immunoSEQ multiplex PCR assay. What TCRdb holds here is the immuneACCESS table cut down to in-frame rearrangements. Part of the clones is not present; checked against another copy, under half of the missing clones reflect an unresolved V gene, and the others are unexplained. The sample records under 400,000 clones, roughly 86% of which are singletons. Of the sample, around 1.9% is held by the ten largest clones. What was sequenced was PBMCs or T cells enriched from blood (not recorded which). These receptors were collected from a man in his forties in a cohort exposed to, infected with or recovered from COVID-19 (not recorded which).

A few counts support this clone. This rearrangement joins TRBV27 to TRBJ2-3; the D gene is possibly TRBD1 (6 bases). Germline loops: CDR1 MNHEY, CDR2 SMNVEV (reference sequence). The CDR3 extends over 13 amino acids. The V end lost 8 bases, the J end lost 4 bases, and 13 bases lay between the germline ends. The CDR3 loop is CASGEQGADTQYF. DNA of the CDR3: TGTGCCAGCGGGGAACAGGGCGCAGATACGCAGTATTTT.

The J gene is TRBJ2-7, the V gene TRBV6-1, with TRBD2 identical over 7 bases. Trimming removed 1 base from V and 3 bases from J; junction bases left unmatched: 6. Germline lookup yields CDR1 MNHNS and CDR2 SASEGT. CDR3 length: 15 amino acids. In DNA, the CDR3 is TGTGCCAGCAGTGAAGGGCCTAGCGGAAACTACGAGCAGTACTTC. Protein product: CASSEGPSGNYEQYF.

This chain joins TRBV7-2 and TRBJ1-2, with 9 bases lining up with TRBD1. The germline CDR1 and CDR2 sequences are SGHTA and FQGNSA. The CDR3 spans 18 residues. Germline trimming cut 5 bases from V and 0 bases from J; bases unmatched to any gene: 13. The CDR3: CASSRRAGQGRANYGYTF. Here the CDR3 DNA reads TGTGCCAGCAGCCGCCGCGCGGGACAGGGAAGAGCTAACTATGGCTACACCTTC.

In its sample, this clone was seen once. J is TRBJ2-3 and V is TRBV28; 7 nucleotides match TRBD1. The CDR3 totals 15 residues. Trimming cost V 5 bases and J 2 bases; bases outside gene matches: 7. In germline, CDR1 is MDHEN, CDR2 SYDVKM. The CDR3 spells CASSGEGQYTDTQYF. The CDR3 bases are TGTGCCAGCAGTGGCGAGGGACAGTACACAGATACGCAGTATTTT.

The chain employs TRBV9 and TRBJ2-1; 10 positions agree with TRBD2. The CDR3 spans 15 residues. With 0 bases clipped from V and 8 bases from J, the junction kept 5 bases outside the gene matches. Germline V CDR1 and CDR2: SGDLS, YYNGEE. CDR3 protein: CASSVVAGGGYEQFF. The CDR3 coding sequence is TGTGCCAGCAGCGTAGTAGCGGGAGGAGGGTATGAGCAGTTCTTC.

V usage is TRBV11-2 and J usage is TRBJ1-6; D is undetermined. This CDR3 spans 17 amino acids. The V gene lost 5 bases and the J gene lost 4 bases, with 18 bases spanning the gap. Germline V lookup: CDR1 SGHAT, CDR2 FQNNGV. The CDR3 protein is CASSRRTSRDYNSPLHF. CDR3 sequence (DNA): TGTGCCAGCAGCCGACGGACGTCGCGGGATTATAATTCACCCCTCCACTTT.

The chain carries TRBV7-9 and TRBJ1-4; D call uncertain. The CDR3 contains 14 residues. In germline, CDR1 is SEHNR, CDR2 FQNEAQ (reference sequence). V lost 3 bases to trimming and J lost 5 bases, with 10 bases between them. The DNA of the CDR3 is TGTGCCAGCAGCTTGAACAGCCGAAATGAAAAACTGTTTTTT. It encodes CASSLNSRNEKLFF.